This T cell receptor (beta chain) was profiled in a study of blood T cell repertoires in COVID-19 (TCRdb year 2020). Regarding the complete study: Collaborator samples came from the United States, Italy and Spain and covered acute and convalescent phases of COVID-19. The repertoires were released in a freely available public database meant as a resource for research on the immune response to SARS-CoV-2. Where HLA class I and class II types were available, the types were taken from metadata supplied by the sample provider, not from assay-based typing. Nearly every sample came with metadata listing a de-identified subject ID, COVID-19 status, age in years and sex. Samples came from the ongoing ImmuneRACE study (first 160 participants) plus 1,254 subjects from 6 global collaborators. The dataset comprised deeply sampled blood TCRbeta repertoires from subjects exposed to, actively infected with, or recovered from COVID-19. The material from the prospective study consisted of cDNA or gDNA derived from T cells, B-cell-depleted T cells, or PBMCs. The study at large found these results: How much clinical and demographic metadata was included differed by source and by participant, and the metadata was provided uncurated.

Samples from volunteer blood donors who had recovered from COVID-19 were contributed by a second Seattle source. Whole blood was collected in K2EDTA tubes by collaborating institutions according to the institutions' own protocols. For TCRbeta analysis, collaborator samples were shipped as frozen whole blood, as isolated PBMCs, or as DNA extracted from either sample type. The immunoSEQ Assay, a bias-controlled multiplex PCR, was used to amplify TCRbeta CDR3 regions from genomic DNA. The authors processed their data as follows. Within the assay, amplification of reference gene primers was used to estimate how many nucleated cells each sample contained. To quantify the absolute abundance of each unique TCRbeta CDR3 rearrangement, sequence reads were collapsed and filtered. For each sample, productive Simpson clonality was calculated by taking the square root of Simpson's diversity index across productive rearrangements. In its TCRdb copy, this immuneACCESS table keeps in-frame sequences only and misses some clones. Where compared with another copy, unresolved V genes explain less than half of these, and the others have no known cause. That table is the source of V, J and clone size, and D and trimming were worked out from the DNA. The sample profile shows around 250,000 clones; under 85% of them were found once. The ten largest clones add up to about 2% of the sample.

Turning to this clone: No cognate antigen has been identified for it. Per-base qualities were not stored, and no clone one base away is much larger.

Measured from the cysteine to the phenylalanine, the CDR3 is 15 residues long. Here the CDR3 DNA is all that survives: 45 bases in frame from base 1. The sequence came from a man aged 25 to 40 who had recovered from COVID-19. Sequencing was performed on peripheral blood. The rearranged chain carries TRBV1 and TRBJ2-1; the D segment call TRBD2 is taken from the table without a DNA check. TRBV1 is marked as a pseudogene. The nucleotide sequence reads TGCACCAGCAGCCAGGTCGGAGGGGCCAACAATGAGCAGTTCTTC. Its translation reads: CTSSQVGGANNEQFF.